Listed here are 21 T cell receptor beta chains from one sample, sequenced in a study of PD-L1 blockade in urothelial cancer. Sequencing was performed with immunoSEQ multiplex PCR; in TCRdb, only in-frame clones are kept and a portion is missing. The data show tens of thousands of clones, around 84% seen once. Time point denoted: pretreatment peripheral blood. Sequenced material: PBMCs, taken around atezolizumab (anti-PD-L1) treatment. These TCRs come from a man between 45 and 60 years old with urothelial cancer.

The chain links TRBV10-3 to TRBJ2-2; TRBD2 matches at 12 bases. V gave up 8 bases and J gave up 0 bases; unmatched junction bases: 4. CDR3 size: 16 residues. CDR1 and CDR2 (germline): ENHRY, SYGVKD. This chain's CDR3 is CAISGLAGPNTGELFF. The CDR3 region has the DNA TGTGCCATCTCCGGACTAGCGGGACCGAACACCGGGGAGCTGTTTTTT.

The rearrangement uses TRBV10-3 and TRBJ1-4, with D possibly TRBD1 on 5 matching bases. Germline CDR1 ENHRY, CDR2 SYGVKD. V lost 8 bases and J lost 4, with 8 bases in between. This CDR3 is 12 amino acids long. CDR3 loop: CAISQGNEKLFF. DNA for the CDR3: TGTGCCATCTCCCAGGGTAATGAAAAACTGTTTTTT.

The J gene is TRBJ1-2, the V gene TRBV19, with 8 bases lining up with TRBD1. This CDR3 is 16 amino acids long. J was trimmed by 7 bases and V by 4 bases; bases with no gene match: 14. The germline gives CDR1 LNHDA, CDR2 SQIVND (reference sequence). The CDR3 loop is CASSTTHFGQGGGYTF. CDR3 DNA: TGTGCCAGTAGTACCACTCACTTCGGACAGGGAGGTGGCTACACCTTC.

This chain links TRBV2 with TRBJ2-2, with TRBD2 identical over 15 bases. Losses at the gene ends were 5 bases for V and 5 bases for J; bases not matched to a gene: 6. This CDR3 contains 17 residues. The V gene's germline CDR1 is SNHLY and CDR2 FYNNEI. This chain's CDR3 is CASSRTSGRAGTGELFF. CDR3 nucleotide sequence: TGTGCCAGCAGTCGGACTAGCGGGAGGGCTGGAACCGGGGAGCTGTTTTTT.

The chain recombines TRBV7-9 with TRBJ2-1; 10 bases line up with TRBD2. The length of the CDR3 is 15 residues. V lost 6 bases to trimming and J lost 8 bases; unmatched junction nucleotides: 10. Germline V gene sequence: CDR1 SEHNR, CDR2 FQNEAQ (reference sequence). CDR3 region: CASSSLAGAGDEQFF. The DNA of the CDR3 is TGTGCCAGCAGTTCCCTAGCGGGGGCTGGCGATGAGCAGTTCTTC.

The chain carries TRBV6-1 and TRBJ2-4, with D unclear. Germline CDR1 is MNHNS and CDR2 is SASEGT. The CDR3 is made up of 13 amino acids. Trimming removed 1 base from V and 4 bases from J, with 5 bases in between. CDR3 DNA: TGTGCCAGCAGTGAAGTACAGAAAAACATTCAGTACTTC. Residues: CASSEVQKNIQYF.

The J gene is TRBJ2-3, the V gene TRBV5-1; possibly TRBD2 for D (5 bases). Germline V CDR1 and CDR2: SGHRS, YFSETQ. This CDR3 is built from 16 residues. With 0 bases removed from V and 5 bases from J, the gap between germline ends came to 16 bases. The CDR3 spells CASSLVVRGQEDTQYF. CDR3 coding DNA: TGCGCCAGCAGCTTGGTGGTCCGCGGGCAGGAAGATACGCAGTATTTT.

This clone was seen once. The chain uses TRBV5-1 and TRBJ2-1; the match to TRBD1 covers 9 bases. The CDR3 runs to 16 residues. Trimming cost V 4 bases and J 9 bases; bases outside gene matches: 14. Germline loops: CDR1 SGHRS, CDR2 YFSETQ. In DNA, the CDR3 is TGCGCCAGCAGCAGGGACAGGGTCGGTTTCGTGTGTGAGCAGTTCTTC. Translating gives CASSRDRVGFVCEQFF.

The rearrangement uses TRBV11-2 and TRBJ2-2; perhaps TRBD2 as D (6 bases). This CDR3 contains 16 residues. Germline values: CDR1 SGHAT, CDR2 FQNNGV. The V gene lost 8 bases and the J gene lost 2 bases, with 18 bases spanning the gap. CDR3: CASAVGTGVNTGELFF. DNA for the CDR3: TGTGCCAGCGCCGTAGGGACGGGGGTAAACACCGGGGAGCTGTTTTTT.

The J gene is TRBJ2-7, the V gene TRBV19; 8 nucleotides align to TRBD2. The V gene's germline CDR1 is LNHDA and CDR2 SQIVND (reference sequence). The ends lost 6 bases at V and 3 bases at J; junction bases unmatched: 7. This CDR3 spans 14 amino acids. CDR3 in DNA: TGTGCCAGTAGCCGGAGCGGGAGTCTCTACGAGCAGTACTTC. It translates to CASSRSGSLYEQYF.

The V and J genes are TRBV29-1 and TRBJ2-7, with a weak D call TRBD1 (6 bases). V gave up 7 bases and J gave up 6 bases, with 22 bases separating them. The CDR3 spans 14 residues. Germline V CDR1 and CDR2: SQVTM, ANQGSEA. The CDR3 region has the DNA TGCAGCGCATCGCCTCGGACAGATGACAGCGAGCAGTACTTC. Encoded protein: CSASPRTDDSEQYF.

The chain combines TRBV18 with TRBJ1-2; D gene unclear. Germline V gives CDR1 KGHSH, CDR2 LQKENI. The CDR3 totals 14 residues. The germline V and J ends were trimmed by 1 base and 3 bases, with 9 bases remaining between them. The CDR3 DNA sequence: TGTGCCAGCTCACCACTACCGGCGGACTATGGCTACACCTTC. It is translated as CASSPLPADYGYTF.

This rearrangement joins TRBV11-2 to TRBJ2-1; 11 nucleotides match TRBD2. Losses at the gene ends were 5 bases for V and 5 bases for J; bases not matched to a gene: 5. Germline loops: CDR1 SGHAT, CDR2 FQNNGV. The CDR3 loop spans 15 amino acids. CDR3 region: CASSRSGGANNEQFF. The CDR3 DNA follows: TGTGCCAGCAGCCGTAGCGGGGGGGCAAACAATGAGCAGTTCTTC.

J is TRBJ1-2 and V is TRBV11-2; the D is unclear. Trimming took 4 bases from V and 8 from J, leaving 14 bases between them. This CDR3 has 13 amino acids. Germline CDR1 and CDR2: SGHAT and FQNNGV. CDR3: CASSSTGGRGYTF. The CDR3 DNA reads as TGTGCCAGCAGCTCAACTGGAGGTCGGGGCTACACCTTC.

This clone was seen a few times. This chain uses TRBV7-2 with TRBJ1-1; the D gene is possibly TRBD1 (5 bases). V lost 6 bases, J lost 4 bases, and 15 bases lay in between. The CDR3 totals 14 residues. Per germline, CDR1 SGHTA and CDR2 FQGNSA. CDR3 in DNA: TGTGCCAGCAGATCAGACAGTGATATCACTGAAGCTTTCTTT. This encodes CASRSDSDITEAFF. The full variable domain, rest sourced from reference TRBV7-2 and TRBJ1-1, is GAGVSQSPSNKVTEKGKDVELRCDPISGHTALYWYRQSLGQGLEFLIYFQGNSAPDKSGLPSDRFSAERTGGSVSTLTIQRTQQEDSAVYLCASRSDSDITEAFFGQGTRLTVV.

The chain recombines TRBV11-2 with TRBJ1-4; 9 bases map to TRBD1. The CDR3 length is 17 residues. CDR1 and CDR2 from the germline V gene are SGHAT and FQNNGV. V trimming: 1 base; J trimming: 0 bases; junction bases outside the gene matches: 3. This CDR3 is CASSLADRGTTNEKLFF. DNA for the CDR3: TGTGCCAGCAGCTTAGCGGACAGGGGAACAACTAATGAAAAACTGTTTTTT.

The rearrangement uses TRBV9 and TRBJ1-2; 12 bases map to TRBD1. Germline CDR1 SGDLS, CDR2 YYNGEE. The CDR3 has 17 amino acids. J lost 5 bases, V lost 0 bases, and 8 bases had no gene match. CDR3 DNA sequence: TGTGCCAGCAGCGTAGTCGGGTGGGACAGGGGGCTTTATGGCTACACCTTC. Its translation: CASSVVGWDRGLYGYTF. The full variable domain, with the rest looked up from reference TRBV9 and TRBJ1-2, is DSGVTQTPKHLITATGQRVTLRCSPRSGDLSVYWYQQSLDQGLQFLIQYYNGEERAKGNILERFSAQQFPDLHSELNLSSLELGDSALYFCASSVVGWDRGLYGYTFGSGTRLTVV.

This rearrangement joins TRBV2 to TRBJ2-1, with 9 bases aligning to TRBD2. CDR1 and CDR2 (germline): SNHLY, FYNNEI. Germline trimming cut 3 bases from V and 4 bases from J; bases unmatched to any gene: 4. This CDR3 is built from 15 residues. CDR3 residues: CASSEGGGAYNEQFF. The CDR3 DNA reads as TGTGCCAGCAGTGAGGGCGGGGGGGCTTACAATGAGCAGTTCTTC.

CDR3 protein: CASRAADNEQFF. Here the CDR3 DNA reads TGTGCCAGCAGGGCGGCTGACAATGAGCAGTTCTTC. This chain connects TRBV7-9 to TRBJ2-1; D unresolved. Germline lookup yields CDR1 SEHNR and CDR2 FQNEAQ (reference sequence). The CDR3 sequence is 12 residues long. With 6 bases removed from V and 5 bases from J, the gap between germline ends came to 8 bases.

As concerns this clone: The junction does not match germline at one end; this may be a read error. The CDR3 nucleotides are TGTGCCAGCAGGTTAGAGATTAGCTCCTACGAGCAGTACTTC. Its translation is CASRLEISSYEQYF. The chain has TRBV7-6 and TRBJ2-7, with D unclear. The CDR3 sequence is 14 residues long. Per the germline V gene, CDR1 is SGHVS and CDR2 is FNYEAQ.

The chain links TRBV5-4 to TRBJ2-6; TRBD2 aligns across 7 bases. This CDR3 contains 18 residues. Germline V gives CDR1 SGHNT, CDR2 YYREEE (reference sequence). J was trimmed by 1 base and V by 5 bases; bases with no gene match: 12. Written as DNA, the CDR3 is TGTGCCAGCAGTCCCGGGGGAGGGTTTCAGTCTGGGGCCAACGTCCTGACTTTC. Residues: CASSPGGGFQSGANVLTF.